The sequence of this TCR beta chain was determined in a study of ipilimumab plus nivolumab after autologous stem cell transplantation. Whole-study context: The DLBCL cohort had primary refractory and relapsed disease, with 18-month progression-free survival of around 86% and 29%.

CDR3 length equals 12 residues. Trimming stripped 2 bases from V and 6 bases from J, with 4 bases between. CDR1 is SGHTA, CDR2 FQGTGA, per germline. Ipilimumab, 1 mg/kg, started 14 to 28 days after autologous transplant. Patients received nivolumab 3 mg/kg at weeks 1, 4, 7, 10, then fortnightly to week 26. The protocol was immunoSEQ multiplex PCR, while the TCRdb copy is restricted to in-frame clones and leaves out a portion. The sample records some 22,000 clones, around four fifths being singletons. The sample here was PBMCs, taken in a trial of ipilimumab plus nivolumab as post-transplant consolidation. V gene TRBV7-3 combines with J gene TRBJ2-2; D is ambiguous. This sequence originates from a male donor with diffuse large B-cell lymphoma. For the CDR3, the DNA is TGTGCCAGCAGCTTACTCCCCGGGGAGCTGTTTTTT. Translation gives CASSLLPGELFF.